This TCR beta chain is from a study of identical twins (TCRdb year 2016). In the study overall: To test whether fetal clonotypes persist, this study deep-sequenced TCR alpha and beta repertoires from monozygotic twins, from unrelated adults of various ages, and from cord blood. To rule out contamination, replicate twin experiments were performed at different times with different library preparation protocols.

All donors were healthy Caucasians. Three pairs of female monozygotic twins, all aged roughly 18 to 29 years, were included in the twin cohort. Peripheral blood mononuclear cells were the source from which RNA for the TCR libraries was isolated. Turning to this clonotype: Its antigen has not been determined. Per-nucleotide qualities are absent, and no much larger clonotype sits a single base away.

The full study reports these points: Fewer insertions were carried by abundant cord blood beta clonotypes, a similar but weaker trend appeared in young adult naive repertoires, and no such trend appeared in memory repertoires. Out-of-frame TCR alpha sequences shared between twins showed an excess of low generation-probability sequences compared with coincidental sharing between unrelated individuals. Because the same donors could not be followed over many years, the conclusions relied on cross-sectional statistical analysis. In monozygotic twins, out-of-frame TCR alpha sharing was systematically underestimated by recombination models, although the models agreed with sharing between unrelated individuals. Excess twin sharing in beta out-of-frame sequences was weaker because fewer shared sequences lowered the signal-to-noise ratio. Zero-insertion analyses could be partly confounded by invariant T cells such as MAIT and iNKT, though diverse VJ usage argued against such confounding for most clonotypes.

Receptors were amplified or captured by 5' RACE. The sequencer was an Illumina HiSeq 2000. Template switching introduced a universal primer binding site; the final cDNA contained a unique molecular identifier, enabling accurate counting of TCR cDNA molecules. First-strand cDNA for TCR alpha and beta chains was synthesized from specific primers in the conserved constant-segment region. Each cDNA library was double barcoded, with a SMART-Mk sample barcode plus Illumina barcodes, to control for contamination. TruSeq adapter sequences, together with Illumina sample barcodes, were added in two successive PCR steps. The TCR alpha and beta cDNA libraries were sequenced on the Illumina HiSeq platform using custom primers. As for the authors' bioinformatics: Raw reads were processed with MiGEC to extract unique molecular identifiers, and MiXCR was used to determine CDR3 positions. Recombination models were inferred per individual with the repgenHMM and IGoR tools using an EM algorithm. Shared clonotypes were analyzed with the tcR package in R, and sharing was normalized by the product of cloneset sizes. To study raw recombination free of thymic and clonal selection effects, out-of-frame nonproductive sequences were analyzed. The public reads were reanalyzed by TCRdb: fastp trimming at Q25, MiXCR alignment, in-frame beta chains only. CDR3 protein sequences are deduplicated, and each keeps its most common genes and DNA. The V and J calls, along with clone size, are taken from TCRdb and not from the paper's own processing. For this sample the table gives roughly 570,000 distinct CDR3 sequences, of which 9.6% were detected only once. The top ten constitute around 3% of the sample.

V loses 0 bases at its end and J loses 11 bases; junction bases beyond the gene matches: 6. Looking up the germline V gene yields CDR1 SQVTM and CDR2 ANQGSEA. The CDR3, cysteine through phenylalanine, is 13 amino acids long. Kept here is only the CDR3 DNA, which spans 39 bases and is read in frame from base 1. The data were also submitted as part of a second study, on yellow fever vaccine responses in identical twins. As that second study puts it: The T cell response to vaccination in identical twins was reported by the authors to appear partly convergent and partly personalized. In the study, vaccine-responding T cell clones were precisely tracked in identical twins.

This TCR was sampled from a woman aged 18-29 years in good health. The V gene is TRBV29-1 and the J gene is TRBJ2-1, and TRBD2 aligns with 8 junction nucleotides. Sequenced material: PBMCs. The CDR3 loop reads CSVEDAAGEQQFF. The DNA sequence reads TGCAGCGTTGAAGATGCAGCGGGAGAGCAGCAGTTCTTC.